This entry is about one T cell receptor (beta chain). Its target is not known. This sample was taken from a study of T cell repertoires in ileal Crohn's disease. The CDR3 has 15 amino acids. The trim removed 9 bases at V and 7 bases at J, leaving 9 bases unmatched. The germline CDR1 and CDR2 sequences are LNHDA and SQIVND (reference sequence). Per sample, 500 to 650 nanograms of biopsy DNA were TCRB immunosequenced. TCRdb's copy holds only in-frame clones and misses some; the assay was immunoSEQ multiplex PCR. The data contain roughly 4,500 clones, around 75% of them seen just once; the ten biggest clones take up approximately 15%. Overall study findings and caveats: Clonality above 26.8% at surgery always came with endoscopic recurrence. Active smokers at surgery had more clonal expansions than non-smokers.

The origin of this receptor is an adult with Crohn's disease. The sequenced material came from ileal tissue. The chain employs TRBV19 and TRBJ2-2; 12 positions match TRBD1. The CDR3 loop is CASQPGQGAIGELFF. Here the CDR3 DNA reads TGTGCCAGCCAGCCGGGACAGGGGGCTATCGGGGAGCTGTTTTTT.